What follows are 10 T cell receptor beta chains derived from one specimen sequenced in a study of cytomegalovirus exposure and HLA in healthy donors (dated by TCRdb to about 2017). Receptors were amplified or captured by the immunoSEQ multiplex PCR assay. For the multiplex PCR, a mixture combining 60 forward primers for TCR Vbeta segments and 13 reverse primers for TCR Jbeta segments was used. The source is immuneACCESS, and TCRdb retained only in-frame sequences with V and J called. Part of the clones is not carried over; for the studies checked, unresolved V genes explain less than half of this, and the remainder is unexplained. The sample contains more than 85,000 clones, just under 80% of them found a single time. The ten largest clones take up 1% to 1.5% of the sample. Sequencing input: PBMCs. The receptors here all came from a man younger than 40 in good health and CMV-seronegative.

The rearrangement uses TRBV5-6 and TRBJ2-1; tentative D call: TRBD2 (5 bases). Trimming shortened V by 4 bases and J by 1 base, and 15 bases separated the two germline ends. The CDR3 spans 16 residues. Germline V gene sequence: CDR1 SGHDT, CDR2 YYEEEE. CDR3 sequence: CASSAGPWESYNEQFF. In DNA form, the CDR3 reads TGTGCCAGCAGCGCTGGGCCCTGGGAGTCCTACAATGAGCAGTTCTTC.

The V and J genes are TRBV4-3 and TRBJ1-1; D not resolved. The CDR3 contains 13 residues. Per germline, CDR1 LGHNA and CDR2 YSLEER. Trimming removed 0 bases at V and 5 bases at J, with 7 bases between. In nucleotides, the CDR3 is TGCGCCAGCAGCCAAGATCTCGAGACTGAAGCTTTCTTT. This encodes CASSQDLETEAFF.

The chain joins TRBV10-3 to TRBJ2-6; TRBD1 aligns across 7 bases. The CDR3 is 16 amino acids. After removal of 0 bases from V and 3 bases from J, the junction contained 2 bases not matched to a gene. Germline assignment: CDR1 ENHRY and CDR2 SYGVKD. The DNA for the CDR3 is TGTGCCATCAGTGAGTCCAGGGGGAGTGGGGCCAACGTCCTGACTTTC. Its protein is CAISESRGSGANVLTF.

This clone occurred once. This chain joins TRBV6-4 and TRBJ1-3, with D perhaps matching TRBD1 (6 bases). V lost 11 bases to trimming and J lost 2 bases, with 13 bases between them. Germline V lookup: CDR1 MRHNA, CDR2 SNTAGT. The CDR3 has 13 amino acids. The CDR3 DNA reads as TGTGCCGCCTCAAAGGGGGCTGGAAACACCATATATTTT. Translating it yields CAASKGAGNTIYF.

The J gene is TRBJ2-1, the V gene TRBV4-1; 10 positions agree with TRBD1. The germline gives CDR1 MGHRA, CDR2 YSYEKL. The CDR3 sequence is 16 residues long. V was clipped by 2 bases and J by 6 bases; unmatched bases: 7. The CDR3 loop is CASSQPPGTGVNEQFF. CDR3 nucleotide sequence: TGCGCCAGCAGCCAACCCCCCGGGACAGGGGTCAATGAGCAGTTCTTC.

This clone was observed a few times. The chain couples TRBV9 to TRBJ2-2; no definite D call. The V end lost 3 bases, the J end lost 7 bases, and 10 bases lay between the germline ends. In germline, CDR1 is SGDLS, CDR2 YYNGEE. The CDR3 covers 13 residues. CDR3 residues: CASSARPGGELFF. CDR3 sequence (DNA): TGTGCCAGCAGCGCCAGACCAGGCGGGGAGCTGTTTTTT.

V usage is TRBV12-5 and J usage is TRBJ2-3; D is ambiguous. V was cut by 1 base and J by 0 bases, with 11 bases left in between. Germline loops: CDR1 LGHNT, CDR2 FRNRAP. This CDR3 comprises 16 residues. As DNA, the CDR3 is TGTGCTAGTGGTTTGGGCCAGGTAACTAGCACAGATACGCAGTATTTT. Its translation: CASGLGQVTSTDTQYF.

V and J are TRBV5-6 and TRBJ2-1; 10 bases align to TRBD1. The CDR3 has 18 amino acids. V lost 4 bases and J lost 1; bases outside the gene matches: 11. From germline, CDR1 is SGHDT and CDR2 YYEEEE. CDR3 protein: CASSRTGTGARSYNEQFF. The DNA of the CDR3 is TGTGCCAGCAGCCGAACCGGGACAGGGGCGCGATCCTACAATGAGCAGTTCTTC. Variable domain in full (rest from reference TRBV5-6 and TRBJ2-1): DAGVTQSPTHLIKTRGQQVTLRCSPKSGHDTVSWYQQALGQGPQFIFQYYEEEERQRGNFPDRFSGHQFPNYSSELNVNALLLGDSALYLCASSRTGTGARSYNEQFFGPGTRLTVL.

This rearrangement joins TRBV2 to TRBJ2-7, with D possibly being TRBD1 (6 bases). The length of the CDR3 is 13 residues. Germline-derived CDR1 and CDR2 are SNHLY and FYNNEI. The V end lost 4 bases, the J end lost 6 bases, and 13 bases lay between the germline ends. The CDR3 DNA is TGTGCCAGCAGTGGGGCAGGGGTCCGCGAGCAGTACTTC. It encodes CASSGAGVREQYF. The full variable domain, its missing parts supplied by reference TRBV2 and TRBJ2-7, is EPEVTQTPSHQVTQMGQEVILRCVPISNHLYFYWYRQILGQKVEFLVSFYNNEISEKSEIFDDQFSVERPDGSNFTLKIRSTKLEDSAMYFCASSGAGVREQYFGPGTRLTVT.

V is TRBV5-4 and J is TRBJ1-2; D unresolved. Looked up from germline, CDR1 is SGHNT and CDR2 is YYREEE (reference sequence). The CDR3 has 12 residues. V gave up 0 bases and J gave up 7 bases, with 7 bases separating them. CDR3 in DNA: TGTGCCAGCAGCTTGGACTCCGGTGGCTACACCTTC. Residues: CASSLDSGGYTF.